Sequencing of this T cell receptor (beta chain) was carried out in a study of metastatic and nonmetastatic thyroid tumors. Study as a whole: Repertoire comparisons spanned blood and tumor or nodule tissue from malignant and benign thyroid patients.

TCRdb re-called clones from the PCR reads using MiXCR. The sample contains 15,000 to 20,000 clones, approximately 20% of which appear only once. Thyroid surgery had not been preceded by any treatment in any patient. J was trimmed by 7 bases and V by 5 bases; bases with no gene match: 10. Germline values: CDR1 DFQATT, CDR2 SNEGSKA (reference sequence). The CDR3 covers 13 residues. This clone was seen many times. This sequence was found in a female donor with papillary thyroid cancer or a benign thyroid nodule (not recorded which). Some clones in this sample may be carry-over from other donors' samples. Sequencing was performed on tumor tissue. The chain employs TRBV20-1 and TRBJ2-7, with 8 bases fitting TRBD2. The CDR3 DNA is TGCAGTGCTCCCGGGGGGGATTTGTGGGAGCAGTACTTC. Encoded protein: CSAPGGDLWEQYF.